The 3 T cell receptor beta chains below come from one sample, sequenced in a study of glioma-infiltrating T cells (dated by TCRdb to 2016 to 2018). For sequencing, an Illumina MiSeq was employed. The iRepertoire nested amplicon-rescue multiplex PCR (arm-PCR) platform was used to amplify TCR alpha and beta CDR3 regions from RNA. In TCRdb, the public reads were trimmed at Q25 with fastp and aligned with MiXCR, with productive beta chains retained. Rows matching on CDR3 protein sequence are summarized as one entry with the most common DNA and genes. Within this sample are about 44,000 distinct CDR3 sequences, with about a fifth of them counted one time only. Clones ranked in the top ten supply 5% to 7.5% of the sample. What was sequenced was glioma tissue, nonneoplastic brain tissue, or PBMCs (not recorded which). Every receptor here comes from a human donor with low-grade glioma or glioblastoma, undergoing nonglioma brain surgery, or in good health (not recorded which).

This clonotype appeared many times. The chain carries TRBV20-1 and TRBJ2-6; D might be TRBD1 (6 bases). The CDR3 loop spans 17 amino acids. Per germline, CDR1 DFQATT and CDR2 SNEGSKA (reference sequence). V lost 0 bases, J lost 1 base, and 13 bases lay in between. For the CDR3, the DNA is TGCAGTGCTAGAGAGGGGAGCGGACAGTCTGGGGCCAACGTCCTGACTTTC. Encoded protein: CSAREGSGQSGANVLTF.

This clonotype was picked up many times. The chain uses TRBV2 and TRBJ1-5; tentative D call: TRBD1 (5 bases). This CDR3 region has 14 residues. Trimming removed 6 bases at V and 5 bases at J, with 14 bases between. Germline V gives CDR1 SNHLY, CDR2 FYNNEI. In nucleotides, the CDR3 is TGTGCCAGCAGCCGACAGTGGGACGATCAGCCCCAGCATTTT. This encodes CASSRQWDDQPQHF. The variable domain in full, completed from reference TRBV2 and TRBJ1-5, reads EPEVTQTPSHQVTQMGQEVILRCVPISNHLYFYWYRQILGQKVEFLVSFYNNEISEKSEIFDDQFSVERPDGSNFTLKIRSTKLEDSAMYFCASSRQWDDQPQHFGDGTRLSIL.

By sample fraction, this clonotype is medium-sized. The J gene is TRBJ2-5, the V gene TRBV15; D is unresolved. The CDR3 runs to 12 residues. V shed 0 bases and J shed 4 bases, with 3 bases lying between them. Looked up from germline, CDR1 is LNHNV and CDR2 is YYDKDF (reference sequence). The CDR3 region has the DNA TGTGCCACCAGCAGAGATGTAGAGACCCAGTACTTC. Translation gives CATSRDVETQYF.